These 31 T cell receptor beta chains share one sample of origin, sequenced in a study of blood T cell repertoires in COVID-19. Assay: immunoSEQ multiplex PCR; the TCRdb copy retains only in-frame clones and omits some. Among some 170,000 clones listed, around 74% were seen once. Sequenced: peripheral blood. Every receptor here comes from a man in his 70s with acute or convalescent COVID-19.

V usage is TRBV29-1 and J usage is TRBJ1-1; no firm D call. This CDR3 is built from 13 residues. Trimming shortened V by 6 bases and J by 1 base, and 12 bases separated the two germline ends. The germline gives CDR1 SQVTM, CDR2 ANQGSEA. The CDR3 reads CSVSGLTNTEAFF. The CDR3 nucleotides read TGCAGCGTCTCCGGACTTACGAACACTGAAGCTTTCTTT.

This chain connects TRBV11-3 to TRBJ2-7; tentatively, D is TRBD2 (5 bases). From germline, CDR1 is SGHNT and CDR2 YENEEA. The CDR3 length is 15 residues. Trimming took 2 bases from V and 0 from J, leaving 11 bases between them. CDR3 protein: CASSLKRIFSYEQYF. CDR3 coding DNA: TGTGCCAGCAGCTTAAAGCGGATTTTCTCCTACGAGCAGTACTTC.

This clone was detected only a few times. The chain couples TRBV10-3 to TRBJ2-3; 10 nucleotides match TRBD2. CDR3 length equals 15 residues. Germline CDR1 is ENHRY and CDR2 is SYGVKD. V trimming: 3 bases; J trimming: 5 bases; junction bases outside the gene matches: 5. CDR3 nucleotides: TGTGCCATCAGTGAAACTAGCGGGATGATAGATACGCAGTATTTT. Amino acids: CAISETSGMIDTQYF.

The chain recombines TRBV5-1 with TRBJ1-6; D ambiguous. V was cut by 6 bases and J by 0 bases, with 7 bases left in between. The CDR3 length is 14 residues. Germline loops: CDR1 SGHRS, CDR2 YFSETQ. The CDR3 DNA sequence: TGCGCCAGCAACGGCGGCTCCTATAATTCACCCCTCCACTTT. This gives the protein CASNGGSYNSPLHF.

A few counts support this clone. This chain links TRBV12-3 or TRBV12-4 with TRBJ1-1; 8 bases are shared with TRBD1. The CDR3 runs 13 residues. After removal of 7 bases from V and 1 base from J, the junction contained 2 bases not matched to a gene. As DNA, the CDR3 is TGTGCCAGCACGGGACAGGAGAACACTGAAGCTTTCTTT. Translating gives CASTGQENTEAFF.

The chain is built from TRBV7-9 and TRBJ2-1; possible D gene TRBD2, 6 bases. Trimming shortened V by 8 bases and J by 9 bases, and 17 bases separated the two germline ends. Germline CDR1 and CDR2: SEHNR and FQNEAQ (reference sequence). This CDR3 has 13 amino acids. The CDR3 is CASGGLKVFEQFF. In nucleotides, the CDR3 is TGTGCCAGCGGGGGACTGAAGGTCTTTGAGCAGTTCTTC. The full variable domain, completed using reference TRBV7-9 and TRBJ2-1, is DTGVSQNPRHKITKRGQNVTFRCDPISEHNRLYWYRQTLGQGPEFLTYFQNEAQLEKSRLLSDRFSAERPKGSFSTLEIQRTEQGDSAMYLCASGGLKVFEQFFGPGTRLTVL.

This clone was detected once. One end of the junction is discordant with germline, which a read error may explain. CDR3: CASSLAIGRGETQYF. The CDR3 coding sequence is TGTGCTAGCAGCTTAGCGATCGGCAGGGGTGAGACCCAGTACTTC. The chain has TRBV7-7 and TRBJ2-5; a possible D gene is TRBD1 (6 bases). Germline-derived CDR1 and CDR2 are SSHAT and FNYEAQ (reference sequence). This CDR3 region has 15 residues.

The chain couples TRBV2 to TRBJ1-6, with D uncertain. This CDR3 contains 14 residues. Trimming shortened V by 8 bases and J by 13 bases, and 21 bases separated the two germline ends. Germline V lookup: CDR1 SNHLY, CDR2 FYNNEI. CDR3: CASSAGTSGAPLHF. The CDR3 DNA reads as TGTGCCAGCTCGGCGGGCACTTCGGGTGCGCCCCTCCACTTT. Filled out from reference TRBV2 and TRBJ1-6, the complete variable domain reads EPEVTQTPSHQVTQMGQEVILRCVPISNHLYFYWYRQILGQKVEFLVSFYNNEISEKSEIFDDQFSVERPDGSNFTLKIRSTKLEDSAMYFCASSAGTSGAPLHFGNGTRLTVT.

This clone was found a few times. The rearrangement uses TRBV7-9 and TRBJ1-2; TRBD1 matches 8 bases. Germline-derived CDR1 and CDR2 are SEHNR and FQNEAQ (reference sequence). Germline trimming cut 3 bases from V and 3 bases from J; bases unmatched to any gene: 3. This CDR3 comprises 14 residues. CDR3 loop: CASSFLTGDYGYTF. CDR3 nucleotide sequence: TGTGCCAGCAGCTTTCTGACAGGGGACTATGGCTACACCTTC.

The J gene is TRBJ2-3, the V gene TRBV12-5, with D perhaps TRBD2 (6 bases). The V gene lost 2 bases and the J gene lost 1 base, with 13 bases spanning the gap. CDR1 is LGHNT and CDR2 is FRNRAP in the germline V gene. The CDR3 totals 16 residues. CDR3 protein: CASGLSRASGTDTQYF. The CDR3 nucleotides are TGTGCTAGTGGTTTGTCCCGGGCTAGCGGCACAGATACGCAGTATTTT.

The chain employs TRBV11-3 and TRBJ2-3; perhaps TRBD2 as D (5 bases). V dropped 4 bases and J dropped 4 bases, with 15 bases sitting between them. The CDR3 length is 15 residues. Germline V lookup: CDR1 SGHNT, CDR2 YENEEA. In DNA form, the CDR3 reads TGTGCCAGCAGCTCACGTTCGACGAGGGCAGATACGCAGTATTTT. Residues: CASSSRSTRADTQYF. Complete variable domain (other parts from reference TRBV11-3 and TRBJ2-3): EAGVVQSPRYKIIEKKQPVAFWCNPISGHNTLYWYLQNLGQGPELLIRYENEEAVDDSQLPKDRFSAERLKGVDSTLKIQPAELGDSAVYLCASSSRSTRADTQYFGPGTRLTVL.

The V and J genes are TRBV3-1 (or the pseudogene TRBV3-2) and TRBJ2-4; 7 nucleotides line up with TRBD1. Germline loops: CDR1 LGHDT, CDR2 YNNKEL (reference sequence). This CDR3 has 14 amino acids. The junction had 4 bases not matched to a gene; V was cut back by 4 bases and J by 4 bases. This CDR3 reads CASSRWDSKNIQYF. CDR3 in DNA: TGTGCCAGCAGCCGATGGGACAGTAAAAACATTCAGTACTTC.

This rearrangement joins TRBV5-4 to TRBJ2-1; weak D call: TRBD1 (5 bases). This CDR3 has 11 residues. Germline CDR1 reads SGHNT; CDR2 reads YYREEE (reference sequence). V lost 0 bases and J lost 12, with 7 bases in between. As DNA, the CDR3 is TGTGCCAGCAGCTTGGGGACAACGCAGTTCTTC. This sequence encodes CASSLGTTQFF.

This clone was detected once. Written as DNA, the CDR3 is TGTGCCAGCAGCCTCCATCCGGGGACAGGGGAAGCTTTCTTT. Its translation: CASSLHPGTGEAFF. The chain couples TRBV7-2 to TRBJ1-1, with 9 bases fitting TRBD1. CDR3 length equals 14 residues. V lost 5 bases and J lost 8; bases outside the gene matches: 9. Germline V gives CDR1 SGHTA, CDR2 FQGNSA.

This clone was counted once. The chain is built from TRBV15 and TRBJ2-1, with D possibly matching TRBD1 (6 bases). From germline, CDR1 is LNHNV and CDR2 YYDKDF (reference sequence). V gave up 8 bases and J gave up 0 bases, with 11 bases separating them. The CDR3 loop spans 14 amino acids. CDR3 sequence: CATAPGDSYNEQFF. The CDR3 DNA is TGTGCCACCGCCCCAGGGGACTCCTACAATGAGCAGTTCTTC.

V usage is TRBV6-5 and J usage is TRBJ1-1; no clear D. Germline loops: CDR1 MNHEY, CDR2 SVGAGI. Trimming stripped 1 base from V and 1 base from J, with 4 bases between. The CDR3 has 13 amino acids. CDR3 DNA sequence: TGTGCCAGCAGTTACTTCCAGAACACTGAAGCTTTCTTT. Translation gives CASSYFQNTEAFF.

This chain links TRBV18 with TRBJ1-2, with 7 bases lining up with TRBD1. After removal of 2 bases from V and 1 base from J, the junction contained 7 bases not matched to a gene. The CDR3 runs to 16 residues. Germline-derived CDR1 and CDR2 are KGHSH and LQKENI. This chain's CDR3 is CASSPAAQGYNYGYTF. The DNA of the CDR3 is TGTGCCAGCTCACCAGCAGCACAGGGGTATAACTATGGCTACACCTTC.

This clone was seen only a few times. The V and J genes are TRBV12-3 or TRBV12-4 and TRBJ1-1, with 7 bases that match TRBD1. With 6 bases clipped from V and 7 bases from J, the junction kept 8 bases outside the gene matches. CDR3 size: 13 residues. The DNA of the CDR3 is TGTGCCAGCAGCAGGACAGGTTCGAGTGAAGCTTTCTTT. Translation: CASSRTGSSEAFF.

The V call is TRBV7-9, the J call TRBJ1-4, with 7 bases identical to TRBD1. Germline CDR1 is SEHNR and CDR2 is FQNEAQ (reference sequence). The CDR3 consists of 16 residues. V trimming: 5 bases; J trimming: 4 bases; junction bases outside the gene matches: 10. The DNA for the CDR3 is TGTGCCAGCAGCCCGAGAGACAGGGCGGTTAATGAAAAACTGTTTTTT. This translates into CASSPRDRAVNEKLFF.

CDR3 in amino acids: CASRSTSSTDTQYF. The CDR3 DNA is TGTGCCAGCAGGTCGACTTCTTCCACAGATACGCAGTATTTT. This sequence joins TRBV6-5 and TRBJ2-3, with D hard to call. The CDR3 has 14 residues. The germline V and J ends were trimmed by 6 bases and 2 bases, with 12 bases remaining between them. Germline V gene data show CDR1 as MNHEY and CDR2 as SVGAGI.

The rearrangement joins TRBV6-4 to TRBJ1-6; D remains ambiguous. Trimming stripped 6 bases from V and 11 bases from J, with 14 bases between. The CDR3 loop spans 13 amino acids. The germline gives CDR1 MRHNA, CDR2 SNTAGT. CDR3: CASSDTGGTPLHF. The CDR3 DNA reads TGTGCCAGCAGCGACACGGGTGGAACACCCCTCCACTTT.

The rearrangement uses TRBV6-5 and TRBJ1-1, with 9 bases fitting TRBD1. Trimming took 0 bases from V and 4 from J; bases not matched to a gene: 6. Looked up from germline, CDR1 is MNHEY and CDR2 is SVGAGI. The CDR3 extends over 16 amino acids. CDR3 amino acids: CASSYSMGTGITEAFF. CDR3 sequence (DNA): TGTGCCAGCAGTTACTCGATGGGGACAGGGATCACTGAAGCTTTCTTT.

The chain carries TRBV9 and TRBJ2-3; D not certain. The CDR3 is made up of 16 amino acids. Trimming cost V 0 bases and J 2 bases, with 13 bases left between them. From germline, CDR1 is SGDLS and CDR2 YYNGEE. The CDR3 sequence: CASSVGSDLHTDTQYF. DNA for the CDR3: TGTGCCAGCAGCGTAGGCAGCGACCTCCACACAGATACGCAGTATTTT.

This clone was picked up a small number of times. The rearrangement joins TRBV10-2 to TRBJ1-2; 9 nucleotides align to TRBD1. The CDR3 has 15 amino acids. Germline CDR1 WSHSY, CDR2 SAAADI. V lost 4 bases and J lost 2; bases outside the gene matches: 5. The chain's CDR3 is CASSARQGGNYGYTF. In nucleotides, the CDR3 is TGCGCCAGCAGTGCTCGACAGGGGGGAAACTATGGCTACACCTTC.

The CDR3 region is CASSLSGANGYTF. The CDR3 region has the DNA TGTGCCAGCAGTTTATCAGGGGCGAATGGCTACACCTTC. The rearrangement joins TRBV6-5 to TRBJ1-2; TRBD1 is a possible D gene (6 bases). The germline gives CDR1 MNHEY, CDR2 SVGAGI. CDR3 length: 13 residues. The V and J ends lost 4 bases and 6 bases respectively, with 12 bases between them.

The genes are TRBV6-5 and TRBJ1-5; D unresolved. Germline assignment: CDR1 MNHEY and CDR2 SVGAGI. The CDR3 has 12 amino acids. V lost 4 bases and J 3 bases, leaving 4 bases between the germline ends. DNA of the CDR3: TGTGCCAGCAGTTTTATCAATCAGCCCCAGCATTTT. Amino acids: CASSFINQPQHF.

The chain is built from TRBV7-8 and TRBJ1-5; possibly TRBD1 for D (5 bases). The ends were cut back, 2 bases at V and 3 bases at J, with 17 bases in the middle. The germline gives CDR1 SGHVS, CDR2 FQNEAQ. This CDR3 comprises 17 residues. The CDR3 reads CASSLRGGKLLNQPQHF. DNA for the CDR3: TGTGCCAGCAGCTTAAGGGGAGGGAAGTTACTCAATCAGCCCCAGCATTTT.

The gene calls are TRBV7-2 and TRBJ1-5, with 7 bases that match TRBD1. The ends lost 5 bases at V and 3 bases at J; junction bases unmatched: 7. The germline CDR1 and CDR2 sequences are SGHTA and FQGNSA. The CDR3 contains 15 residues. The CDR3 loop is CASSPQTGSNQPQHF. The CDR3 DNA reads TGTGCCAGCAGCCCACAGACAGGGTCCAATCAGCCCCAGCATTTT.

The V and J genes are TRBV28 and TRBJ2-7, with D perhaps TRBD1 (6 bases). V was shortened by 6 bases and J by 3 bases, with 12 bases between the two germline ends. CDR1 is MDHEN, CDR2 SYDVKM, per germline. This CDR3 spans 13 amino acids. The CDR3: CASSVRGLYEQYF. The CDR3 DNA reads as TGTGCCAGCAGCGTCAGGGGTCTCTACGAGCAGTACTTC.

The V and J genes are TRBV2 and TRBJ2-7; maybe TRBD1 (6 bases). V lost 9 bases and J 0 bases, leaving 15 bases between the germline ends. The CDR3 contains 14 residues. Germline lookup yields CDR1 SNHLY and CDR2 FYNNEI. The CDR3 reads CASFLGGPSYEQYF. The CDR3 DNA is TGTGCCAGTTTCTTAGGGGGACCCTCCTACGAGCAGTACTTC.

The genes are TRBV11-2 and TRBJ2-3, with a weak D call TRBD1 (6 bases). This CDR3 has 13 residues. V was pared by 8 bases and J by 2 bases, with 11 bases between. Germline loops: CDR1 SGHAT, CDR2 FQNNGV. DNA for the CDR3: TGTGCCAGCGAGGACAGTCCCACAGATACGCAGTATTTT. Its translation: CASEDSPTDTQYF.